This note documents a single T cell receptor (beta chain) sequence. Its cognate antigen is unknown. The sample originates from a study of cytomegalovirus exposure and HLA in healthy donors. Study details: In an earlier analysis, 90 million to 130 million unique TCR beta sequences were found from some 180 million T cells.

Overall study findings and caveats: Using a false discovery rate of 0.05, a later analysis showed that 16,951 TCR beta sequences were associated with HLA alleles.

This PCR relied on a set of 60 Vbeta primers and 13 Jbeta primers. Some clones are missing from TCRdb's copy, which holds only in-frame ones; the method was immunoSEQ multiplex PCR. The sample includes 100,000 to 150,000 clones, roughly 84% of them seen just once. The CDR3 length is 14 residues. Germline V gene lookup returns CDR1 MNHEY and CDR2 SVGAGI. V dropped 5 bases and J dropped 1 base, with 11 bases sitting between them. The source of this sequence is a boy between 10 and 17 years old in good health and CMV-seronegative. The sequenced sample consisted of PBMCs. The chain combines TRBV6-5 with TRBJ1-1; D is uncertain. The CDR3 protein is CASSRDVTNTEAFF. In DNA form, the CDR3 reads TGTGCCAGCAGTCGCGATGTAACGAACACTGAAGCTTTCTTT.